This is a list of T cell receptor beta chains from one sample in a study of blood T cell repertoires in COVID-19. Using immunoSEQ multiplex PCR, the repertoire was profiled, and TCRdb retains in-frame clones only, with some absent. The sample holds approximately 260,000 clones, 85% to 90% seen once. Sequences were obtained from peripheral blood. Every receptor here comes from a middle-aged woman with acute or convalescent COVID-19. CDR3s include the opening cysteine and the closing phenylalanine or tryptophan. D genes are given only for firm matches. Rows give clone size only sometimes, using once, few, many, or a class for an expanded clone.

CDR3 DNA: TGTGCCACCTCCCTGATCTGGGGCAGGGCTTTCTTT
CDR3 protein: CATSLIWGRAFF
V gene: TRBV7-6
clone size: -
J gene: TRBJ1-1
D gene: -

CDR3 DNA: TGTGCCAGCAGCGTGGGGACTGTCAATCAGCCCCAGCATTTT
CDR3 protein: CASSVGTVNQPQHF
V gene: TRBV9
clone size: -
J gene: TRBJ1-5
D gene: -

CDR3 DNA: TGTGCCAGCAGTGAAGAGGACAGGGGGTATGGCTACACCTTC
CDR3 protein: CASSEEDRGYGYTF
V gene: TRBV2
clone size: -
J gene: TRBJ1-2
D gene: TRBD1

CDR3 DNA: TGTGCCTGGAGTCTCCTAGGGGACAGGGATATCGATGGCTACACCTTC
CDR3 protein: CAWSLLGDRDIDGYTF
V gene: TRBV30
clone size: once
J gene: TRBJ1-2
D gene: TRBD1

CDR3 DNA: TGCGCCAGCAGCCCCGGGACTAGCGGGGGAGAGACCCAGTACTTC
CDR3 protein: CASSPGTSGGETQYF
V gene: TRBV5-1
clone size: -
J gene: TRBJ2-5
D gene: TRBD2

CDR3 DNA: TGTGCCAGCAGCCCGGACACGAGGGGCTACACCTTC
CDR3 protein: CASSPDTRGYTF
V gene: TRBV5-5
clone size: -
J gene: TRBJ1-2
D gene: -

CDR3 DNA: TGTGCCAGCAGCTTATCCGGAGCTAACTATGGCTACACCTTC
CDR3 protein: CASSLSGANYGYTF
V gene: TRBV5-4
clone size: -
J gene: TRBJ1-2
D gene: -

CDR3 DNA: TGCGCCAGCGGCAAACCGAACACCGGGGAGCTGTTTTTT
CDR3 protein: CASGKPNTGELFF
V gene: TRBV5-1
clone size: -
J gene: TRBJ2-2
D gene: -

CDR3 DNA: TGTGCCAGTAAAGACCGTCTGCACAGGACCAACACTGAAGCTTTCTTT
CDR3 protein: CASKDRLHRTNTEAFF
V gene: TRBV6-6
clone size: -
J gene: TRBJ1-1
D gene: -

CDR3 DNA: TGCGCCAGCAGTGAGTTCCTAGCTAACTATGGCTACACCTTC
CDR3 protein: CASSEFLANYGYTF
V gene: TRBV10-2
clone size: -
J gene: TRBJ1-2
D gene: -

CDR3 DNA: TGTGCCAGCAGTCAGGGGCCGGGAGGCTACACCTTC
CDR3 protein: CASSQGPGGYTF
V gene: TRBV25-1
clone size: -
J gene: TRBJ1-2
D gene: -

CDR3 DNA: TGTGCCAGCAGTTGGGGACAGGACTCTGGAAACACCATATATTTT
CDR3 protein: CASSWGQDSGNTIYF
V gene: TRBV6-2/TRBV6-3
clone size: -
J gene: TRBJ1-3
D gene: TRBD1

CDR3 DNA: TGTGCCAGCAGCCTCTTGAACACTGAAGCTTTCTTT
CDR3 protein: CASSLLNTEAFF
V gene: TRBV14
clone size: once
J gene: TRBJ1-1
D gene: -

CDR3 DNA: TGTGCCAGCAGCTCCATTACAGGGGCCCGCGGCGCTTTCTTT
CDR3 protein: CASSSITGARGAFF
V gene: TRBV11-2
clone size: once
J gene: TRBJ1-1
D gene: TRBD1

CDR3 DNA: TGTGCCTGGAGTGGTATTCGTATTCGCTTAGGCAGGGTATATGGCTACACCTTC
CDR3 protein: CAWSGIRIRLGRVYGYTF
V gene: TRBV30
clone size: -
J gene: TRBJ1-2
D gene: -

CDR3 DNA: TGTGCCACCAGTGGGAGAGGTTCCGATAGCAATCAGCCCCAGCATTTT
CDR3 protein: CATSGRGSDSNQPQHF
V gene: TRBV24-1
clone size: once
J gene: TRBJ1-5
D gene: -